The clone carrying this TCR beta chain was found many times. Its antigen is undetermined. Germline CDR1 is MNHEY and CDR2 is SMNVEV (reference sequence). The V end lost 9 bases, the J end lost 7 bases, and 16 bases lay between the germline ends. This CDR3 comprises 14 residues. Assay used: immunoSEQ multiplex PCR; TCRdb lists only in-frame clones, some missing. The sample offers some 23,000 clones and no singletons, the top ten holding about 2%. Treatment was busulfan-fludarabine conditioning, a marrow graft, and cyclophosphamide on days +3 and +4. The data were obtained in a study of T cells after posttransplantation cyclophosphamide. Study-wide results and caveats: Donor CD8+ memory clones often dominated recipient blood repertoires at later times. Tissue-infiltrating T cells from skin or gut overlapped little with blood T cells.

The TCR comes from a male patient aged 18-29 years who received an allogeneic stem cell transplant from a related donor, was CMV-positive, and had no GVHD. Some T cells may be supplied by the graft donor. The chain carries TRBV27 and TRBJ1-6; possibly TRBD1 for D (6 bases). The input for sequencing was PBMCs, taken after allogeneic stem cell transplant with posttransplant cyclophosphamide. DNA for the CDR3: TGTGCCAGGTACCGGGACAACTACAATTCACCCCTCCACTTT. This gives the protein CARYRDNYNSPLHF.